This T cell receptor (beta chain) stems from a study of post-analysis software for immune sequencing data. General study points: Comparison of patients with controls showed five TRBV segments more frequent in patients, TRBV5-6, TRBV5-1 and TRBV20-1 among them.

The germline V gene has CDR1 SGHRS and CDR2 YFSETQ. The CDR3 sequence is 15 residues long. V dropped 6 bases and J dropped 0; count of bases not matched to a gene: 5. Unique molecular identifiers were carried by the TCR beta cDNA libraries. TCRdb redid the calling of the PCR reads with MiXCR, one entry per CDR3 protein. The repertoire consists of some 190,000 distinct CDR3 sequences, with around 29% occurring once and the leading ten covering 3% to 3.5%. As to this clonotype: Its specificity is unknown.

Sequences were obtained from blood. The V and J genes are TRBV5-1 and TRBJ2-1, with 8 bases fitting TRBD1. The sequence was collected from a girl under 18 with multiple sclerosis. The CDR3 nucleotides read TGCGCCAGCAACCCAGGGGGCACCTCCTACAATGAGCAGTTCTTC. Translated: CASNPGGTSYNEQFF.